This TCR beta chain emerged from a study of beta chain features in type 1 diabetes. On this clone: Its antigen remains unknown.

General study points: VDJ junctions from type 1 diabetes patients carried fewer insertions and larger deletions. The naive, central memory and Treg TCRB repertoires showed an apparent similarity that was greater among patients than among healthy donors.

Germline V gene sequence: CDR1 SEHNR, CDR2 FQNEAQ (reference sequence). Deletions cut 5 bases from V and 7 bases from J, with 11 bases between. The CDR3 has 12 residues. Reverse transcription of all isolated RNA meant that expressed TCRB transcripts were sequenced. Sequencing was performed with immunoSEQ multiplex PCR; in TCRdb, only in-frame clones are kept and a portion is missing. Of fewer than 900,000 clones in the sample, about a sixth were seen once. V and J are TRBV7-9 and TRBJ1-2; D is unresolved. Sequencing was done on a sample of naive CD4+ T cells from blood. The TCR sequence derives from a woman between 18 and 29 years old in good health. This CDR3 is CASSPVERGYTF. CDR3 sequence (DNA): TGTGCCAGCAGCCCGGTGGAGCGTGGCTACACCTTC.